These T cell receptor beta chains were read from a single sample in a study of cytomegalovirus exposure and HLA in healthy donors. The repertoire was sequenced with immunoSEQ multiplex PCR; TCRdb's copy has only in-frame clones and lacks some. This table has about 120,000 clones, around 80% appearing once. Input material: PBMCs. These receptors all stem from a man aged 25 to 40 in good health and CMV-seronegative. CDR3s include the opening cysteine and the closing phenylalanine or tryptophan. D genes are given only for firm matches. Only some rows state a clone size, as once, few, many or a class for expanded clones.

v_call	clone_size	j_call	d_call	cdr3_length	cdr3_nt	cdr3_aa
TRBV29-1	NA	TRBJ2-1	TRBD1	12	TGCAGCGCAGAGGGACAGATCGATGAGCAGTTCTTC	CSAEGQIDEQFF
TRBV30	NA	TRBJ2-3	TRBD2	15	TGTGCCTGGAGTACTAGCGGGGGGGCGCGGGATACGCAGTATTTT	CAWSTSGGARDTQYF
TRBV2	NA	TRBJ1-5	NA	14	TGTGCCAGCAGTGAACGGCGGAGCAATCAGCCCCAGCATTTT	CASSERRSNQPQHF
TRBV10-3	NA	TRBJ1-1	NA	14	TGTGCCATCAGGCGAAAGGAGGGGAACACTGAAGCTTTCTTT	CAIRRKEGNTEAFF
TRBV28	NA	TRBJ2-7	TRBD1	12	TGTGCCAGCCGGGACAGACCCTACGAGCAGTACTTC	CASRDRPYEQYF
TRBV18	once	TRBJ1-2	NA	14	TGTGCCAGCTCACTTTCGACAGGCGATAGAGGCTACACCTTC	CASSLSTGDRGYTF
TRBV5-1	NA	TRBJ2-7	NA	13	TGCGCCAGCAGCTTGGGTACGGGAATGGGGCAGTACTTC	CASSLGTGMGQYF
TRBV6-6	NA	TRBJ2-7	TRBD2	15	TGTGCCAGCAGTTACGGGACTAGCGGGAGAGGCGAGCAGTACTTC	CASSYGTSGRGEQYF
TRBV11-2	NA	TRBJ2-1	TRBD1	16	TGTGCCAGCAGCCCGGGCACTAGGGGGCGGAACAATGAGCAGTTCTTC	CASSPGTRGRNNEQFF
TRBV11-2	NA	TRBJ2-3	NA	12	TGTGCCAGCAGCTTACGGTCAGATACGCAGTATTTT	CASSLRSDTQYF
TRBV30	NA	TRBJ1-2	NA	12	TGTGCCTGGAGTAGAACAAACTATGGCTACACCTTC	CAWSRTNYGYTF
TRBV5-4	NA	TRBJ2-7	TRBD1	12	TGTGCCAGCAGCTGGGACAGCTACGAGCAGTACTTC	CASSWDSYEQYF
TRBV28	NA	TRBJ1-2	TRBD1	15	TGTGCCAGCAGTTCCTACCTAACAGGGGGCGATGGCTACACCTTC	CASSSYLTGGDGYTF
TRBV28	NA	TRBJ2-1	NA	15	TGTGCCAGCAGGACTTCTACCGCGCCCCGGAATGAGCAGTTCTTC	CASRTSTAPRNEQFF
TRBV11-2	NA	TRBJ2-1	NA	12	TGTGCCAGCAGTTCCAGGGTGGGGGAGCAGTTCTTC	CASSSRVGEQFF
TRBV28	NA	TRBJ1-1	TRBD1	16	TGTGCCACCGGACGTTCCAGGGGGCGGATGAACACTGAAGCTTTCTTT	CATGRSRGRMNTEAFF
TRBV5-5	NA	TRBJ1-5	TRBD1	15	TGTGCCAGCAGCTCACACGGGACAGACAATCAGCCCCAGCATTTT	CASSSHGTDNQPQHF
TRBV27	NA	TRBJ2-1	TRBD2	19	TGTGCCAGCAGTTTCCCAACTAGCGGGAGGCCCAGCTCCTACAATGAGCAGTTCTTC	CASSFPTSGRPSSYNEQFF
TRBV7-9	NA	TRBJ1-2	NA	14	TGTGCCAGCAGCTTAGCGGACCCGCGGGGTGGCTACACCTTC	CASSLADPRGGYTF
TRBV6-5	NA	TRBJ2-7	TRBD1	12	TGTGCCAGCAGGGACAGGTACTACGAGCAGTACTTC	CASRDRYYEQYF
TRBV11-3	NA	TRBJ2-3	TRBD2	15	TGTGCCAGCAGCTTAAGCGGGGTGGCGACAGATACGCAGTATTTT	CASSLSGVATDTQYF
TRBV11-3	NA	TRBJ2-2	TRBD1	15	TGTGCCAGCAGCTTAGGAGGGACAGATACCGGGGAGCTGTTTTTT	CASSLGGTDTGELFF
TRBV19	NA	TRBJ2-3	NA	13	TGTGCCAGTAGTCCGAGACCAGGAGATACGCAGTATTTT	CASSPRPGDTQYF
TRBV6-5	NA	TRBJ1-1	NA	14	TGTGCCAGCAGTTACTCTCCAGGGAACACTGAAGCTTTCTTT	CASSYSPGNTEAFF
TRBV7-3	NA	TRBJ2-3	NA	13	TGTGCCAGCAGCCGAGAGGGCCCCGATACGCAGTATTTT	CASSREGPDTQYF
TRBV7-8	few	TRBJ1-4	NA	16	TGTGCCAGCAGCGGGAGAGTTGACAGGCATAATGAAAAACTGTTTTTT	CASSGRVDRHNEKLFF
TRBV23-1	NA	TRBJ2-7	TRBD1	15	TGCGCCAGCAGTCGATCCGGGACAGGGCCCTACGAGCAGTACTTC	CASSRSGTGPYEQYF
TRBV27	NA	TRBJ1-2	NA	12	TGTGCCAGCAGCCGGCTGGGGCATGGCTACACCTTC	CASSRLGHGYTF
TRBV5-4	NA	TRBJ1-1	NA	14	TGTGCCAGCAACCTACAGGGAGTGAACACTGAAGCTTTCTTT	CASNLQGVNTEAFF
TRBV5-4	NA	TRBJ1-1	TRBD1	15	TGTGCCAGCAGCTCGACAGGGGCTCCGAACACTGAAGCTTTCTTT	CASSSTGAPNTEAFF
TRBV5-6	NA	TRBJ2-7	NA	14	TGTGCCAGCAGCTTGGCCGACACTCTTTACGAGCAGTACTTC	CASSLADTLYEQYF
TRBV12-5	NA	TRBJ1-3	NA	15	TGTGCTAGTGGCCACGATGGACTGTCTGGAAACACCATATATTTT	CASGHDGLSGNTIYF
TRBV4-1	NA	TRBJ2-5	TRBD1	13	TGCGCCAGCAGCGGGACAGTTACAGGGACCCAGTACTTC	CASSGTVTGTQYF
TRBV27	NA	TRBJ2-1	TRBD2	15	TGTGCCAGCAGTTTATTAGGTCGGGAGGGCCGAGGGTCGTTCTTC	CASSLLGREGRGSFF
TRBV29-1	NA	TRBJ2-7	TRBD2	12	TGCAGCGTTGAATTGCGGGGGAGGGAGCAGTACTTC	CSVELRGREQYF
TRBV6-4	NA	TRBJ1-1	TRBD1	14	TGTGCCAGCAGTCTCACAGGGGGAAACACTGAAGCTTTCTTT	CASSLTGGNTEAFF
TRBV28	few	TRBJ2-7	NA	14	TGTGCCAGCAGCTTCGACAGGTTAAAGTACGAGCAGTACTTC	CASSFDRLKYEQYF
TRBV19	few	TRBJ1-4	NA	17	TGTGCCAGTAGCCTCGCTGGATGGGGAGGGACTAATGAAAAACTGTTTTTT	CASSLAGWGGTNEKLFF
TRBV7-9	NA	TRBJ2-2	TRBD2	13	TGTTCCAGCAGCGAGCGGGAGCCCGGGGAGCTGTTTTTT	CSSSEREPGELFF
TRBV5-4	once	TRBJ2-1	NA	16	TGTGCCAGCAGCGAGGGGGGGGCTAGGACATACAATGAGCAGTTCTTC	CASSEGGARTYNEQFF
TRBV10-2	NA	TRBJ1-5	TRBD1	18	TGCGCCAGCAGTGAGGTTTGGGGGACAGCGAATAGCAATCAGCCCCAGCATTTT	CASSEVWGTANSNQPQHF
TRBV28	NA	TRBJ1-5	TRBD1	15	TGTGCCAGCAGACCTCCGGGACAGACGTATCAGCCCCAGCATTTT	CASRPPGQTYQPQHF
TRBV15	NA	TRBJ2-1	NA	13	TGTGCCACCAGCCGCCGGGGGTGGAATGAGCAGTTCTTC	CATSRRGWNEQFF
TRBV10-3	once	TRBJ1-5	NA	15	TGTGCCATCAGTGAAGGCAGGGTACAAGGTCAGCCCCAGCATTTT	CAISEGRVQGQPQHF
TRBV30	NA	TRBJ2-5	TRBD2	15	TGTGCCTGGAGCGACGGACTAGCGGTTGGGGAGACCCAGTACTTC	CAWSDGLAVGETQYF
TRBV9	NA	TRBJ2-5	TRBD1	14	TGTGCCAGCAGCACCCAGACAGGGAAAGAGACCCAGTACTTC	CASSTQTGKETQYF
TRBV18	NA	TRBJ2-1	TRBD2	13	TGTGCCAGCTCGAGACTAGCGGGAGAAGAGCAGTTCTTC	CASSRLAGEEQFF
TRBV9	NA	TRBJ1-1	TRBD1	13	TGTGCCAGCAGCGTAGGGGACAGGACTGAAGCTTTCTTT	CASSVGDRTEAFF
TRBV4-2	NA	TRBJ1-4	NA	15	TGTGCCAGCAGCCAATCCAGGGGATCAAATGAAAAACTGTTTTTT	CASSQSRGSNEKLFF
TRBV30	NA	TRBJ2-1	TRBD2	14	TGTGCCTGGAGTTCCGGGACTAGCGGGAATGAGCAGTTCTTC	CAWSSGTSGNEQFF
TRBV30	NA	TRBJ2-3	TRBD2	15	TGTGCCTGGAGTGTAAGGGCGGGGGAATCAGATACGCAGTATTTT	CAWSVRAGESDTQYF
TRBV5-1	NA	TRBJ1-2	NA	14	TGCGCCAGCAGCGCGGAACAGGGACCCTATGGCTACACCTTC	CASSAEQGPYGYTF
TRBV7-2	NA	TRBJ2-3	NA	16	TGTGCCAGCAGGCCTACAGGGATCTTGAGGGGAGATACGCAGTATTTT	CASRPTGILRGDTQYF
TRBV19	NA	TRBJ2-7	TRBD2	15	TGTGCCAGTAGTCCCGGGACTAGCGGGAACTACGAGCAGTACTTC	CASSPGTSGNYEQYF